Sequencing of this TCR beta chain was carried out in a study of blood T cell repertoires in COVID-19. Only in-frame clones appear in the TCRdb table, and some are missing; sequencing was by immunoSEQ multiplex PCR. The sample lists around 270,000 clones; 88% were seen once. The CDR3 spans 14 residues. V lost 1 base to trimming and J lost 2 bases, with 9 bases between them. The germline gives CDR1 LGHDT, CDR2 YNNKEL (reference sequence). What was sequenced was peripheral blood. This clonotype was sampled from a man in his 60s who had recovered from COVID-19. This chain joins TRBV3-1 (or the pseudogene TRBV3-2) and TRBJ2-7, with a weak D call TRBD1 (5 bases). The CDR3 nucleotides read TGTGCCAGCAGCCAAGGCGCAGGGACCTACGAGCAGTACTTC. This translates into CASSQGAGTYEQYF.